Only a few counts were recorded for the clone carrying this T cell receptor beta chain. These data are taken from a study of blood T cell repertoires in COVID-19. Whole-study context: Italy, Spain and the United States were the sources of the convalescent and acute COVID-19 samples.

The data were produced by immunoSEQ multiplex PCR, yet TCRdb's version contains in-frame clones alone and is incomplete. In the table there are 14,000 to 15,000 clones, 60% to 80% of which are singletons. CDR1 LNHDA and CDR2 SQIVND come from the germline V gene (reference sequence). The CDR3 covers 14 residues. The germline V and J ends were trimmed by 1 base and 6 bases, with 11 bases remaining between them. The source is a human donor in a cohort sampled during active COVID-19. Sequencing input: peripheral blood. The chain links TRBV19 to TRBJ2-3, with D unresolved. The CDR3 protein is CASSIGPSSDTQYF. The CDR3 region has the DNA TGTGCCAGTAGTATAGGTCCCTCGTCCGATACGCAGTATTTT.